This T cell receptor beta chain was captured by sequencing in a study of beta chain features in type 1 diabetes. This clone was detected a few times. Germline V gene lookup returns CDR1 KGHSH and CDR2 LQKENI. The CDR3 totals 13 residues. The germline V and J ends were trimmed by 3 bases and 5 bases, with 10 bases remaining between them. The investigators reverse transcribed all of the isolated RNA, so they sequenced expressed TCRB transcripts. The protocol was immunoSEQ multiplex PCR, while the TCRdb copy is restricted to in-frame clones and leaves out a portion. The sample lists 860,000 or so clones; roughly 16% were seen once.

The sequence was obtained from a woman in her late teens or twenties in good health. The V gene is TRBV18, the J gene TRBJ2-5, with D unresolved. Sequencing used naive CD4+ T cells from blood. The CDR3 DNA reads TGTGCCAGCTCACCTCTCGATCGGGAGACCCAGTACTTC. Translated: CASSPLDRETQYF.